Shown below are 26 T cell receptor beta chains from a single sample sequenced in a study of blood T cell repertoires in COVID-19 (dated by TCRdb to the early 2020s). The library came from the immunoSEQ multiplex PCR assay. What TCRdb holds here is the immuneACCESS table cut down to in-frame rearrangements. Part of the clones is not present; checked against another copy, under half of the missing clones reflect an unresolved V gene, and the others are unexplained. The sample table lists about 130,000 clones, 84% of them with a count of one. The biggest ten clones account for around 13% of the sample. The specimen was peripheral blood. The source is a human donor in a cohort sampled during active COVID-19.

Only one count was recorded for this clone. The CDR3 DNA sequence: TGTGCCTGGAGTGTGCGGGGGGCCCTCACAGATACGCAGTATTTT. Protein product: CAWSVRGALTDTQYF. This chain links TRBV30 with TRBJ2-3; 8 bases are a match to TRBD2. Germline CDR1 GTSNPN, CDR2 SVGIG (reference sequence). This CDR3 has 15 residues. The J segment lost 2 bases and the V segment lost 0 bases, leaving 4 bases of the junction unmatched. Variable domain in full (rest from reference TRBV30 and TRBJ2-3): SQTIHQWPATLVQPVGSPLSLECTVEGTSNPNLYWYRQAAGRGLQLLFYSVGIGQISSEVPQNLSASRPQDRQFILSSKKLLLSDSGFYLCAWSVRGALTDTQYFGPGTRLTVL.

The CDR3 region has the DNA TGCGCCAGCAGCCCCCACGGGGGTGGTAGGAATGAGCAGTTCTTC. Its protein product is CASSPHGGGRNEQFF. The chain employs TRBV5-1 and TRBJ2-1, with D possibly matching TRBD2 (6 bases). V lost 4 bases to trimming and J lost 7 bases, with 18 bases between them. The CDR3 consists of 15 residues. Germline CDR1 SGHRS, CDR2 YFSETQ.

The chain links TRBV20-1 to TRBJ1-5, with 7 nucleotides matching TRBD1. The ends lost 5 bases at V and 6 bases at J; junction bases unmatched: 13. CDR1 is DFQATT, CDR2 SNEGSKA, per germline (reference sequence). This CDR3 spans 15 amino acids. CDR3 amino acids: CSAGERQGLGQPQHF. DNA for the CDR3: TGCAGTGCTGGTGAAAGACAGGGTCTCGGTCAGCCCCAGCATTTT.

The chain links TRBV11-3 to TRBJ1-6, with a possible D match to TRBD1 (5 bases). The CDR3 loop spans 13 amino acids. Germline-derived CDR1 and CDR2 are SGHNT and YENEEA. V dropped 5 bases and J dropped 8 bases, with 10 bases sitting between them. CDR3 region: CASSLRGDSPLHF. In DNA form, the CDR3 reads TGTGCCAGCAGCCTCCGGGGGGATTCACCCCTCCACTTT.

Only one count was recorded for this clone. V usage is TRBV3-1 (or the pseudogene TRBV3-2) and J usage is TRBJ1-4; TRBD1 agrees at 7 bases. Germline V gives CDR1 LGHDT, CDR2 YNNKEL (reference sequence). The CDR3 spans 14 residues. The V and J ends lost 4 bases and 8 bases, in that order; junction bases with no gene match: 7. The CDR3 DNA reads TGTGCCAGCAGCCTTAGACAGGGTATCGAAAAACTGTTTTTT. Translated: CASSLRQGIEKLFF.

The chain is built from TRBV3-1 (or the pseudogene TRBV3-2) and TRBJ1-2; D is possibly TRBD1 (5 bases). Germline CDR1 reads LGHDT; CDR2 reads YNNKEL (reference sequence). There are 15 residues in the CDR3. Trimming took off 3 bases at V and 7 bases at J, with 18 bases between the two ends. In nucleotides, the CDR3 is TGTGCCAGCAGCCATTCGGGGCAGGGAGGGTTTGGCTACACCTTC. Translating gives CASSHSGQGGFGYTF.

The DNA for the CDR3 is TGTGCCAGTAGTATAGCCGGGACAGGGTCCTACGAGCAGTACTTC. It specifies CASSIAGTGSYEQYF. The gene calls are TRBV19 and TRBJ2-7, with 9 bases that match TRBD1. Germline V gives CDR1 LNHDA, CDR2 SQIVND (reference sequence). The J segment lost 1 base and the V segment lost 1 base, leaving 2 bases of the junction unmatched. The CDR3 has 15 residues. Complete variable domain (other parts from reference TRBV19 and TRBJ2-7): DGGITQSPKYLFRKEGQNVTLSCEQNLNHDAMYWYRQDPGQGLRLIYYSQIVNDFQKGDIAEGYSVSREKKESFPLTVTSAQKNPTAFYLCASSIAGTGSYEQYFGPGTRLTVT.

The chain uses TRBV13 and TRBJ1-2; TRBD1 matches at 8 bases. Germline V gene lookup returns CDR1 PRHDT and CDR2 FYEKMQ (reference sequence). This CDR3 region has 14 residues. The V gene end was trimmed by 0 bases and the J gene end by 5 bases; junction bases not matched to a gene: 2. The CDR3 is CASSLGDRGYGYTF. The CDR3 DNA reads TGTGCCAGCAGCTTAGGAGACAGGGGTTATGGCTACACCTTC. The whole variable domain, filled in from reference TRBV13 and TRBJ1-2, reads AAGVIQSPRHLIKEKRETATLKCYPIPRHDTVYWYQQGPGQDPQFLISFYEKMQSDKGSIPDRFSAQQFSDYHSELNMSSLELGDSALYFCASSLGDRGYGYTFGSGTRLTVV.

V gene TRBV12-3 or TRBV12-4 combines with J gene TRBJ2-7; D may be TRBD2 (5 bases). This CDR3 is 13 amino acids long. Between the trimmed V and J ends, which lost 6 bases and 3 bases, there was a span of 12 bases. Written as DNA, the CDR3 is TGTGCCAGCAGGCGGGCGATGGACTACGAGCAGTACTTC. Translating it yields CASRRAMDYEQYF.

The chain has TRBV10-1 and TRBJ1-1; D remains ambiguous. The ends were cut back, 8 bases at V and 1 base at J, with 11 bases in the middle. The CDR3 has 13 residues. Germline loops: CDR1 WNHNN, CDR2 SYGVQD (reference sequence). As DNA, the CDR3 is TGCGCCAGCTGGAGGTATTCGAACACTGAAGCTTTCTTT. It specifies CASWRYSNTEAFF.

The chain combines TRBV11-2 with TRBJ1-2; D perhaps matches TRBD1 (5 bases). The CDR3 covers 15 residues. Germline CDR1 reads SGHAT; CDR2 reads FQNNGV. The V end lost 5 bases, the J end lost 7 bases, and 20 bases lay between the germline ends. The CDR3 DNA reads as TGTGCCAGCAGCCGGACTACCGGGGCCAAGGGTGGCTACACCTTC. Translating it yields CASSRTTGAKGGYTF.

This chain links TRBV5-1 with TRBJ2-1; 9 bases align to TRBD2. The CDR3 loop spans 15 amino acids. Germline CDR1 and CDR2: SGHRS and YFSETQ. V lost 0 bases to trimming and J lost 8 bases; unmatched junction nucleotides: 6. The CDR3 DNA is TGCGCCAGCAGCTTGGTTGCGGGGGGGCTGTATGAGCAGTTCTTC. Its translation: CASSLVAGGLYEQFF.

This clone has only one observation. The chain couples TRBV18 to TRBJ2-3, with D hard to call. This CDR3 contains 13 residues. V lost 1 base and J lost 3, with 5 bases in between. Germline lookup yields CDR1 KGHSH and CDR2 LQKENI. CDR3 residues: CASSPRATDTQYF. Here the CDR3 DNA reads TGTGCCAGCTCACCACGGGCGACAGATACGCAGTATTTT.

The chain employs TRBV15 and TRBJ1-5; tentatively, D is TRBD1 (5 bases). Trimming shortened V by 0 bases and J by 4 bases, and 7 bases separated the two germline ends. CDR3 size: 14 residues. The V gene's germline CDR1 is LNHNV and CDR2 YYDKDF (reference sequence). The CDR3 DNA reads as TGTGCCACCAGCAGAGACAGGGTGAATCAGCCCCAGCATTTT. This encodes CATSRDRVNQPQHF.

CDR3 amino acids: CSVYSRGETGELFF. The CDR3 bases are TGCAGCGTGTACTCGCGGGGGGAGACCGGGGAGCTGTTTTTT. The J gene is TRBJ2-2, the V gene TRBV29-1; TRBD2 matches at 8 bases. V gave up 6 bases and J gave up 5 bases; unmatched junction bases: 8. There are 14 residues in the CDR3. CDR1 is SQVTM, CDR2 ANQGSEA, per germline.

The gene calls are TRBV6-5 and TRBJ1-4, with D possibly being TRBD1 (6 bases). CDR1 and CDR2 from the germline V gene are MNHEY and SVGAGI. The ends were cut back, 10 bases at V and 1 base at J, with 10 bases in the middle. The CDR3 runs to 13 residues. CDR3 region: CATEQGTNEKLFF. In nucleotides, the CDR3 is TGTGCCACCGAACAGGGAACTAATGAAAAACTGTTTTTT.

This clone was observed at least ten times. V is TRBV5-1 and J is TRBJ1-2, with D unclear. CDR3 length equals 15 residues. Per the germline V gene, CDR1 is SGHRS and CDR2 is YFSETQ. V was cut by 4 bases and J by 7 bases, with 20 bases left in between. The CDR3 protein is CASSPFGIGEAGYTF. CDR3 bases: TGCGCCAGCAGCCCTTTTGGGATCGGGGAAGCTGGCTACACCTTC.

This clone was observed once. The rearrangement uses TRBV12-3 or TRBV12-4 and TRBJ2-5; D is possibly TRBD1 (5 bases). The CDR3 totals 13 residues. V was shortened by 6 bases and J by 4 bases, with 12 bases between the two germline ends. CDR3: CASRSGSGETQYF. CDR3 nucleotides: TGTGCCAGCAGATCAGGGTCGGGAGAGACCCAGTACTTC.

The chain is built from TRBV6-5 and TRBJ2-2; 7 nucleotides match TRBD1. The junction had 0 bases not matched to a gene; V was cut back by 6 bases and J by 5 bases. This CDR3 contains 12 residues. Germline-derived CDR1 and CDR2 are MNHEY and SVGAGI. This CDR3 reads CASRQGTGELFF. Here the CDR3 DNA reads TGTGCCAGCAGACAGGGGACCGGGGAGCTGTTTTTT.

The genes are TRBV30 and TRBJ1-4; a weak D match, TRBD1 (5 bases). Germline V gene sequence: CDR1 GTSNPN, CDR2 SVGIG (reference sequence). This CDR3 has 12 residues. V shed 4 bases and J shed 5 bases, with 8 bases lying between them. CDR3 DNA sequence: TGTGCCTGGACAGGGTCCAATGAAAAACTGTTTTTT. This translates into CAWTGSNEKLFF.

CDR3 DNA sequence: TGTGCCAGCAGCTTTGGCGGGACAGGGGGCACTGAAGCTTTCTTT. It encodes CASSFGGTGGTEAFF. The rearrangement uses TRBV5-4 and TRBJ1-1, with 11 bases fitting TRBD1. This CDR3 is 15 amino acids long. V was clipped by 2 bases and J by 4 bases; unmatched bases: 4. Per the germline V gene, CDR1 is SGHNT and CDR2 is YYREEE (reference sequence). Full variable domain (outside the CDR3, taken from reference TRBV5-4 and TRBJ1-1): ETGVTQSPTHLIKTRGQQVTLRCSSQSGHNTVSWYQQALGQGPQFIFQYYREEENGRGNFPPRFSGLQFPNYSSELNVNALELDDSALYLCASSFGGTGGTEAFFGQGTRLTVV.

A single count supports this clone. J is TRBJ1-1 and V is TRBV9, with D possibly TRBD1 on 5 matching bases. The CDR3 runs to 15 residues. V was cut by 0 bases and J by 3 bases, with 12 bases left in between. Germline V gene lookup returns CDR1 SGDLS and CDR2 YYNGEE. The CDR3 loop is CASSVAGGGDTEAFF. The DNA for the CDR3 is TGTGCCAGCAGCGTAGCGGGGGGGGGAGACACTGAAGCTTTCTTT.

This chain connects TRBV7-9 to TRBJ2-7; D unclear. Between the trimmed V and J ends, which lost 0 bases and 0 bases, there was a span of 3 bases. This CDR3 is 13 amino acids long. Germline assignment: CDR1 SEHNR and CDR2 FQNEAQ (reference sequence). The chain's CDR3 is CASSLAHSYEQYF. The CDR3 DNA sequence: TGTGCCAGCAGCTTAGCCCACTCCTACGAGCAGTACTTC.

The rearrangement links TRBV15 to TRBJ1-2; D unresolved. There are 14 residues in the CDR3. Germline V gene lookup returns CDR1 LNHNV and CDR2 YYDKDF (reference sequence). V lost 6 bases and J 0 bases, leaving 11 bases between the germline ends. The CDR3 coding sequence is TGTGCCACCAGGGCCGACTTTACTAACTATGGCTACACCTTC. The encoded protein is CATRADFTNYGYTF.

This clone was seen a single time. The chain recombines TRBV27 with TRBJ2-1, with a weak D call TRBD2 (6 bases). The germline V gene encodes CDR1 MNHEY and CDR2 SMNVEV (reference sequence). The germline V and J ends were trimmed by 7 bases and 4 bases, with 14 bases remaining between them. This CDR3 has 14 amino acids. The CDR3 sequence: CASTRAGSYNEQFF. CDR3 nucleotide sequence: TGTGCCAGCACGAGGGCCGGGAGTTACAATGAGCAGTTCTTC.

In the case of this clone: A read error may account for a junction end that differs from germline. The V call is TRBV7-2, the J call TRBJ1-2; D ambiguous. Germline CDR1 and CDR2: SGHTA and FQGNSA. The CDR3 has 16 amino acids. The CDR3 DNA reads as TGTGCCAGCAGCTTCGGCGGTCGCGGGTACAACTATGGCTATACCTTC. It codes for CASSFGGRGYNYGYTF.